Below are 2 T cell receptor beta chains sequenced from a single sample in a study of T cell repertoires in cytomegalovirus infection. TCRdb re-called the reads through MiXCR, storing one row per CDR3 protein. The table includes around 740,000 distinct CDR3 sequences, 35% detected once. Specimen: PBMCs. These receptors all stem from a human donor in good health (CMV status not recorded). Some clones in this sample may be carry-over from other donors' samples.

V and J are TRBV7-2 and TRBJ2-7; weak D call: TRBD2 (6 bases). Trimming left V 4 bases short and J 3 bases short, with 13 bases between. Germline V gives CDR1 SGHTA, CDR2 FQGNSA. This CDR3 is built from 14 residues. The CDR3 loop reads CASSYPGLNYEQYF. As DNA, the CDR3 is TGTGCCAGCAGCTACCCGGGACTTAACTACGAGCAGTACTTC.

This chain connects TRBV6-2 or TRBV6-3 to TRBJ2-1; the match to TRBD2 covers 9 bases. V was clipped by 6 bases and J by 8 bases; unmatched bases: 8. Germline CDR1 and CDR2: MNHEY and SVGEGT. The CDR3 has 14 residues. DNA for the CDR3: TGTGCCAGCAGGTCCGGGACTAGCCTTGATGAGCAGTTCTTC. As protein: CASRSGTSLDEQFF.